This T cell receptor beta chain was documented in a study of molecular identifiers for immune sequencing clone quantification. This clonotype was recorded many times. TCRdb fed the PCR reads into MiXCR, producing one record per CDR3 protein. This sample carries about 640,000 distinct CDR3 sequences, about 20% of them seen once, and the ten largest clones take 0.85%. The CDR3 totals 16 residues. V lost 6 bases and J lost 6, with 24 bases in between. The genes are TRBV12-3 or TRBV12-4 and TRBJ2-7; TRBD1 is a possible D gene (5 bases). The origin of this receptor is a human donor in good health. Some libraries in this study had Jurkat cell RNA spiked in. The specimen sequenced was naive CD8+ T cells from blood, with Jurkat cell RNA spiked in. Stated subset: FACS-sorted CD8+CD4-CCR7+CD45RA+ naive T cells. In nucleotides, the CDR3 is TGTGCCAGCAGCCCCGCTGGACACCTCCAAAAGGGCGAGCAGTACTTC. Its protein is CASSPAGHLQKGEQYF.